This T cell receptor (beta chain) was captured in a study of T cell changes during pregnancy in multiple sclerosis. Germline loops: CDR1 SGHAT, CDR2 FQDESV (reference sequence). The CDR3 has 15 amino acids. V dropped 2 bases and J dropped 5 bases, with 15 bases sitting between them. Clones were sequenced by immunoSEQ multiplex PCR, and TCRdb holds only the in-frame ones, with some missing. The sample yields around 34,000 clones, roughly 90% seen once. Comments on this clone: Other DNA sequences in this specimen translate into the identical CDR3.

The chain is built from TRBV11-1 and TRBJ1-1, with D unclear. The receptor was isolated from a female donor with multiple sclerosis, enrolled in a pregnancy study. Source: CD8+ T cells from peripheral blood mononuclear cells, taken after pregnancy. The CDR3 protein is CASSLRAGRNTEAFF. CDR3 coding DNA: TGTGCCAGCAGCTTACGGGCGGGAAGGAATACTGAAGCTTTCTTT.